This is a list of T cell receptor beta chains from one sample in a study of PD-L1 blockade in urothelial cancer. TCRdb's copy holds only in-frame clones and misses some; the assay was immunoSEQ multiplex PCR. The sample records about 50,000 clones, approximately 80% being singletons. The input for sequencing was PBMCs, taken around atezolizumab (anti-PD-L1) treatment. These receptors all stem from a man in his 70s with urothelial cancer. Both conserved end residues are part of each CDR3. Fields, in order: CDR3 protein, D gene, J gene, V gene. A D gene is named only where the DNA matches it firmly.

CSVGEETYEQYF	-	TRBJ2-7	TRBV29-1
CASSRGAYDQPQHF	-	TRBJ1-5	TRBV19
CASSESGRDSGFF	TRBD1	TRBJ2-1	TRBV10-1
CASSPSYPGNTIYF	-	TRBJ1-3	TRBV9
CAIGLTVVGDTQYF	-	TRBJ2-3	TRBV10-3
CASMDMSSNYGYTF	-	TRBJ1-2	TRBV19
CASSAGGAGNTIYF	-	TRBJ1-3	TRBV18
CASSLGAISTDTQYF	-	TRBJ2-3	TRBV5-1
CASSFSGGGPYEQYF	TRBD2	TRBJ2-7	TRBV5-1
CASSLSLAGEDEQFF	TRBD2	TRBJ2-1	TRBV5-1
CSVWDSNSFSGNTIYF	TRBD1	TRBJ1-3	TRBV29-1
CASKPGQGYQPQHF	-	TRBJ1-5	TRBV19
CASSLAGVAYNEQFF	TRBD2	TRBJ2-1	TRBV6-5
CASRPGQGGKLFF	TRBD1	TRBJ1-4	TRBV27
CASSIPGQGACEQFF	TRBD1	TRBJ2-1	TRBV19
CASSPSAGQGGYEQYF	TRBD1	TRBJ2-7	TRBV5-4
CASSDSLVSNEQFF	-	TRBJ2-1	TRBV6-4
CAISGPGLAGHTQYF	TRBD2	TRBJ2-3	TRBV10-3
CASSQGHTGGPREQFF	TRBD1	TRBJ2-1	TRBV4-1
CASRPGQGAIGELFF	TRBD1	TRBJ2-2	TRBV6-5
CASSPEREWGYEQYF	TRBD2	TRBJ2-7	TRBV6-5
CASSSRRLPNTGELFF	-	TRBJ2-2	TRBV4-1
CASRGTVTSNQPQHF	TRBD1	TRBJ1-5	TRBV28
CASSRRRGQGTAGELFF	-	TRBJ2-2	TRBV7-9
CASTRQTNTGELFF	-	TRBJ2-2	TRBV5-8
CASSLEGAAQPQHF	TRBD1	TRBJ1-5	TRBV7-9
CASSELGLAGKF	TRBD2	TRBJ2-4	TRBV10-2
CASSRLGGSYEQYF	TRBD2	TRBJ2-7	TRBV6-5
CASGDYRDEQYF	TRBD2	TRBJ2-7	TRBV6-5
CASSFAAGDGEQYF	TRBD2	TRBJ2-7	TRBV7-9
CASSYSLAGVLGTQYF	TRBD2	TRBJ2-5	TRBV6-5
CASSYLIAGGRNEQFF	TRBD2	TRBJ2-1	TRBV7-9
CASTLGQQETQYF	-	TRBJ2-5	TRBV5-4
CASSGQGAQGYNEQFF	TRBD1	TRBJ2-1	TRBV2
CASTPETGTGGGFNQPQHF	TRBD1	TRBJ1-5	TRBV19